This T cell receptor beta chain was captured in a study of cytomegalovirus exposure and HLA in healthy donors. At the level of the study: Roughly four fifths of roughly 430 genotyped donors fell in the Caucasian-associated ancestry cluster.

Those who donated were healthy bone marrow donors. Whereas donors were nominally healthy upon sampling, unrecorded immune exposures were probable. The PCR had 60 Vbeta and 13 Jbeta primers. Assay: immunoSEQ multiplex PCR; the TCRdb copy retains only in-frame clones and omits some. The sample yields tens of thousands of clones, of which the top ten take up about 3.8%. The study's findings and limits: An analysis that was carried out later associated 15,000 to 20,000 TCR beta sequences with HLA alleles at 0.05 false discovery rate.

Of note for this clone: Antigen specificity is unknown.

Trimming removed 9 bases from V and 5 bases from J; junction bases left unmatched: 7. The CDR3 totals 14 residues. CDR1 and CDR2 (germline): SNHLY, FYNNEI. The sequencing input was PBMCs. The chain links TRBV2 to TRBJ2-2; 9 nucleotides match TRBD1. The receptor's source is a female donor in good health and CMV-seropositive. CDR3: CARQDRGGTGELFF. The DNA for the CDR3 is TGTGCCAGGCAGGACAGGGGTGGTACCGGGGAGCTGTTTTTT.